The rows below give T cell receptor beta chains drawn from one sample of a study of shared clonotypes between healthy human individuals. The table came from immunoSEQ multiplex PCR; TCRdb's copy has only in-frame clones and leaves some out. The sample includes around 1.9 million clones, 85% to 95% seen only once; the top ten take more than 1.5%. Sequencing was performed on naive CD8+ T cells from PBMCs. These receptors were collected from a man between 18 and 35 years old in good health. Some clones in this sample may be carry-over from other donors' samples. Both conserved end residues are part of each CDR3. The D gene is left open where the match is weak. Where a row states a size, it is once, few, many or the class of an expanded clone; other rows omit it.

V	size	J	D	DNA	CDR3
TRBV10-3	.	TRBJ2-1	.	TGTGCCATCAGTGTAGGGACCCCTGAGCAGTTCTTC	CAISVGTPEQFF
TRBV27	.	TRBJ2-7	.	TGTGCCAGCAGTTTATCGGGCGGGGCCTCCTACGAGCAGTACTTC	CASSLSGGASYEQYF
TRBV4-1	.	TRBJ2-7	TRBD2	TGCGCCAGCAGCCCGAAGACTAGCAGAACCTACGAGCAGTACTTC	CASSPKTSRTYEQYF
TRBV27	.	TRBJ2-7	.	TGTGCCAGCAGGGACAAAGCCTACGAGCAGTACTTC	CASRDKAYEQYF
TRBV25-1	.	TRBJ1-1	.	TGTGCCAGCAGTGGCCGGGGGGCGAACACTGAAGCTTTCTTT	CASSGRGANTEAFF
TRBV7-6	.	TRBJ2-6	.	TGTGCCAGCAGCTTGTCGGAGGCAAGGGAATCTTTCTCTGGGGCCAACGTCCTGACTTTC	CASSLSEARESFSGANVLTF
TRBV28	.	TRBJ1-1	.	TGTGCCAGCAGCCCACGGGGCGAGAAGGCTTTCTTT	CASSPRGEKAFF
TRBV7-3	.	TRBJ2-3	TRBD2	TGTGCCAGCAGCTTAATCCCCGGGACTAGCGCGAGAACAACCGATAGCACAGATACGCAGTATTTT	CASSLIPGTSARTTDSTDTQYF
TRBV6-5	.	TRBJ2-7	.	TGTGCCAGCAGTTATCGTCTGGGCCTCCCCAACGAGCAGTACTTC	CASSYRLGLPNEQYF
TRBV7-9	once	TRBJ2-1	TRBD2	TGTGCCAGCAGCTCGACCAGACTAGCGGATAGCTCCTACAATGAGCAGTTCTTC	CASSSTRLADSSYNEQFF
TRBV27	few	TRBJ1-1	.	TGTGCCAGCAGTTTGTTTGGCAGGGCGAACACTGAAGCTTTCTTT	CASSLFGRANTEAFF
TRBV5-6	.	TRBJ2-2	TRBD2	TGTGCCAGCAGAGAGGGAGGGTTACCGAACACCGGGGAGCTGTTTTTT	CASREGGLPNTGELFF
TRBV27	.	TRBJ2-1	.	TGTGCCAGCAGTCCCTCCCTCGAGCCCGACAATGAGCAGTTCTTC	CASSPSLEPDNEQFF
TRBV29-1	.	TRBJ2-7	.	TGCAGCGTTGTACTGCCCGACTACTACGAGCAGTACTTC	CSVVLPDYYEQYF
TRBV6-1	few	TRBJ2-7	.	TGTGCCAGCAGTGAACGTACCTACGAGCAGTACTTC	CASSERTYEQYF
TRBV7-6	.	TRBJ2-3	.	TGTGCCAGCATGGGTACGGCTAGCTCCACAGATACGCAGTATTTT	CASMGTASSTDTQYF
TRBV7-9	.	TRBJ2-3	TRBD2	TGTGCCAGCAGCCGAGCGGGGCGCACAGATACGCAGTATTTT	CASSRAGRTDTQYF
TRBV13	.	TRBJ1-1	.	TGTGCCAGCAGCCCGGGACCGAACACTGAAGCTTTCTTT	CASSPGPNTEAFF
TRBV9	.	TRBJ2-7	.	TGTGCCAGCAGCCCCCCGGGGGTAGAATACGAGCAGTACTTC	CASSPPGVEYEQYF
TRBV30	.	TRBJ1-2	TRBD1	TGTGCCTGGGAACAGGGGGATGAATGGTATCGGGGCTACACCTTC	CAWEQGDEWYRGYTF
TRBV6-1	.	TRBJ2-6	.	TGTGCCAGCAGTGAAACCGTCTACTCTGGGGCCAACGTCCTGACTTTC	CASSETVYSGANVLTF
TRBV7-9	.	TRBJ1-5	.	TGTGCCAGCAGCTTCGGGGAATCTCTGCCCCAGCATTTT	CASSFGESLPQHF
TRBV4-1	.	TRBJ2-7	.	TGCGCCAGCAGCCAACGAGGGTTCGACGAGCAGTACTTC	CASSQRGFDEQYF
TRBV5-4	.	TRBJ1-1	TRBD1	TGTGCCAGCAGCTTAGGACAGGGGTCTGAAGCTTTCTTT	CASSLGQGSEAFF
TRBV4-1	once	TRBJ1-3	.	TGCGCCAGCAGCCAAGACCCAGGGAGTGGAAACACCATATATTTT	CASSQDPGSGNTIYF
TRBV13	once	TRBJ1-2	.	TGTGCCAGCAGCAATCAGGGGTATGGCGGCTACACCTTC	CASSNQGYGGYTF
TRBV7-9	once	TRBJ2-3	.	TGTGCCAGCAGCTTATTGGGCGATACGCAGTATTTT	CASSLLGDTQYF
TRBV9	few	TRBJ1-1	TRBD1	TGTGCCAGCAGCGCCGGGACAGGGGGCACTGAAGCTTTCTTT	CASSAGTGGTEAFF
TRBV2	.	TRBJ2-5	.	TGTGCCAGCAGTGAAGCAACGGGGGTGGTGACCCAGTACTTC	CASSEATGVVTQYF
TRBV6-5	.	TRBJ2-7	TRBD1	TGTGCCAGCAGCCGGGACAGGGCGGACTACGAGCAGTACTTC	CASSRDRADYEQYF
TRBV7-9	.	TRBJ2-5	.	TGTGCCAGCAGCTTACTAAGTCAAGAGACCCAGTACTTC	CASSLLSQETQYF
TRBV10-3	.	TRBJ1-1	TRBD1	TGTGCCATTAGACAGGGTGCCACTGAAGCTTTCTTT	CAIRQGATEAFF
TRBV29-1	once	TRBJ2-2	.	TGCAGCGTTGATCTAGCTGAGAACACCGGGGAGCTGTTTTTT	CSVDLAENTGELFF
TRBV7-8	once	TRBJ2-3	.	TGTGCCAGCACTCAGGGAGCAACAGATACGCAGTATTTT	CASTQGATDTQYF
TRBV6-5	.	TRBJ1-1	.	TGTGCCAGCAGTTATGGAGGGGTCACAGGCACTGAAGCTTTCTTT	CASSYGGVTGTEAFF
TRBV2	.	TRBJ2-7	TRBD1	TGTGCCAGCAGTACTACCCCGGACAGGCCGCAGTCCTACGAGCAGTACTTC	CASSTTPDRPQSYEQYF
TRBV5-4	.	TRBJ1-5	.	TGTGCCAGCAGCACGGGGGGCTGGGGTCAGCCCCAGCATTTT	CASSTGGWGQPQHF
TRBV28	.	TRBJ2-5	TRBD2	TGTGCCAGCAGCCCGGATGGACTAGACCGGGAGACCCAGTACTTC	CASSPDGLDRETQYF
TRBV11-3	.	TRBJ2-1	.	TGTGCCAGCAGCTTAACACTAGACAATGAGCAGTTCTTC	CASSLTLDNEQFF
TRBV6-5	.	TRBJ2-7	TRBD1	TGTGCCAGCAGTCCCGGGACAGGGTACGAGCAGTACTTC	CASSPGTGYEQYF
TRBV7-2	.	TRBJ2-1	TRBD2	TGTGCCAGCAGCTTAGAAGGGACTAGCGGGTACAATGAGCAGTTCTTC	CASSLEGTSGYNEQFF
TRBV7-8	.	TRBJ2-1	TRBD1	TGTGCCAGCAGCTTAGTGGGACAGGGACTTGAGCAGTTCTTC	CASSLVGQGLEQFF
TRBV5-1	.	TRBJ2-5	TRBD2	TGCGCCAGCAGCCCGGCAGGCTTAGGGACTAGAGAAAAAAAAGAGACCCAGTACTTC	CASSPAGLGTREKKETQYF
TRBV11-2	.	TRBJ2-7	.	TGTGCCAGCAGCTTAGTTGCGGTACATAACTACGAGCAGTACTTC	CASSLVAVHNYEQYF
TRBV28	.	TRBJ2-1	TRBD2	TGTGCCAGCAGTTTAGGGCCGGGACTAGCCCATGAGCAGTTCTTC	CASSLGPGLAHEQFF
TRBV19	.	TRBJ1-5	.	TGTGCCAGTAGTATGGGCAGCTATAGCAATCAGCCCCAGCATTTT	CASSMGSYSNQPQHF
TRBV14	.	TRBJ2-7	.	TGTGCCAGCAGCCAAGATCACGGCTTTCCTTCCTACGAGCAGTACTTC	CASSQDHGFPSYEQYF
TRBV7-9	.	TRBJ1-2	.	TGTGCCAGCAGCTCAGAGGACAGCTATGGCTACACCTTC	CASSSEDSYGYTF
TRBV27	.	TRBJ1-2	TRBD1	TGTGCCAGCAGTCAGGGGACAGGGGGCCGTGGCTACACCTTC	CASSQGTGGRGYTF
TRBV30	.	TRBJ1-5	.	TGTGCCTGGAGTCCAGGGCGCAATCAGCCCCAGCATTTT	CAWSPGRNQPQHF
TRBV6-5	once	TRBJ1-1	.	TGTGCCAGCAGTTACCGGGGGCAGTACACTGAAGCTTTCTTT	CASSYRGQYTEAFF
TRBV15	.	TRBJ2-7	.	TGTGCCACCAGCAGAGAGTGGGAAGAGCAGTACTTC	CATSREWEEQYF
TRBV27	once	TRBJ2-7	.	TGTGCCAGCAGTTTACATGCCGGCGGGGTTTACGAGCAGTACTTC	CASSLHAGGVYEQYF
TRBV10-3	.	TRBJ1-1	TRBD1	TGTGCCATCAGTCCAGACAGGGTTACTGAAGCTTTCTTT	CAISPDRVTEAFF
TRBV10-3	.	TRBJ2-5	TRBD2	TGTGCCATCAGTGAAACCCCAGCGGGAGTGGGAGAGACCCAGTACTTC	CAISETPAGVGETQYF
TRBV11-2	.	TRBJ1-2	.	TGTGCCAGCAGCTTAGAATATTCTCCGACTGGCGGCTACACCTTC	CASSLEYSPTGGYTF
TRBV9	once	TRBJ1-1	.	TGTGCCAGCAGCGTTTCGGGGGTGAGCACTGAAGCTTTCTTT	CASSVSGVSTEAFF
TRBV29-1	.	TRBJ2-2	.	TGCAGCGTTGAAGCGGGATATAACACCGGGGAGCTGTTTTTT	CSVEAGYNTGELFF
TRBV6-1	.	TRBJ2-3	TRBD2	TGTGCCAGCAGTGGCCCCTGGACTAGCGGGGGCACAGATACGCAGTATTTT	CASSGPWTSGGTDTQYF
TRBV7-9	.	TRBJ1-1	.	TGTGCCAGCAGCTGGGCCAGAGGGATGAACACTGAAGCTTTCTTT	CASSWARGMNTEAFF